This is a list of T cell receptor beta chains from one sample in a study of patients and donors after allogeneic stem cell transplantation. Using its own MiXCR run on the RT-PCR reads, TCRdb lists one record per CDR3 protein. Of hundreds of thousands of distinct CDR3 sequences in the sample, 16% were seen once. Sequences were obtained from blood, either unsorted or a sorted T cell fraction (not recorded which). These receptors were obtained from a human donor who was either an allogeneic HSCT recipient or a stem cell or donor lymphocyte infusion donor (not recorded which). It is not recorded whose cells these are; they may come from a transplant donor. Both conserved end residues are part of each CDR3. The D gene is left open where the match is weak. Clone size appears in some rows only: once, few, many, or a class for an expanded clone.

CASSPRGGELFF	TGTGCCAGCAGCCCCCGCGGCGGGGAGCTGTTTTTT	TRBV7-8	TRBJ2-2	many	-
CASSRTTEAFF	TGTGCCAGCAGTCGGACGACTGAAGCTTTCTTT	TRBV12-3/TRBV12-4	TRBJ1-1	-	-
CATADRVETQYF	TGTGCCACCGCGGACAGGGTGGAGACCCAGTACTTC	TRBV2	TRBJ2-5	few	TRBD1
CASSQGGTPYNEQFF	TGCGCCAGCAGCCAAGGCGGGACACCCTACAATGAGCAGTTCTTC	TRBV4-3	TRBJ2-1	-	-
CASSRTRTRPDTQYF	TGTGCCAGCAGCCGCACCCGGACTAGGCCAGATACGCAGTATTTT	TRBV3-1	TRBJ2-3	few	TRBD2
CASRPTMTGSYEQYF	TGCGCCAGCAGACCGACGATGACAGGTTCCTACGAGCAGTACTTC	TRBV5-1	TRBJ2-7	few	-
CSARDPVRSNTEAFF	TGCAGTGCTAGAGACCCCGTAAGGAGTAACACTGAAGCTTTCTTT	TRBV20-1	TRBJ1-1	-	-
CASSRLAGQGDTQYF	TGTGCCAGCAGTCGACTAGCGGGACAGGGAGATACGCAGTATTTT	TRBV28	TRBJ2-3	few	TRBD2
CATRQTDRDEKLFF	TGTGCCACCAGACAAACGGACAGGGACGAAAAACTGTTTTTT	TRBV15	TRBJ1-4	-	TRBD1
CASSNRGRNEKLFF	TGTGCCAGCAGTAACAGGGGGCGTAATGAAAAACTGTTTTTT	TRBV12-3/TRBV12-4	TRBJ1-4	-	TRBD1
CATSRTPRDVYGYTF	TGTGCCACCAGCAGAACCCCTAGGGATGTCTATGGCTACACCTTC	TRBV15	TRBJ1-2	-	-
CAITGTGANTGELFF	TGTGCCATCACCGGGACAGGTGCGAACACCGGGGAGCTGTTTTTT	TRBV7-6	TRBJ2-2	-	TRBD1
CASTTEDSGANVLTF	TGCGCCAGCACTACGGAAGACTCTGGGGCCAACGTCCTGACTTTC	TRBV4-1	TRBJ2-6	many	-
CASSQVSMNQPQHF	TGCGCCAGCAGCCAAGTTAGCATGAATCAGCCCCAGCATTTT	TRBV4-1	TRBJ1-5	many	-
CASSLFLSQETQYF	TGTGCCAGCAGCTTGTTTTTGTCCCAAGAGACCCAGTACTTC	TRBV5-4	TRBJ2-5	once	-
CASSNRNEQFF	TGTGCCAGCAGTAACCGGAATGAGCAGTTCTTC	TRBV2	TRBJ2-1	few	-
CASSYSTRGGYTF	TGTGCCAGCAGTTACTCGACGCGGGGCGGCTACACCTTC	TRBV6-5	TRBJ1-2	-	-
CASSQDGRPFNEKLFF	TGCGCCAGCAGCCAAGACGGGAGGCCTTTTAATGAAAAACTGTTTTTT	TRBV4-3	TRBJ1-4	-	-